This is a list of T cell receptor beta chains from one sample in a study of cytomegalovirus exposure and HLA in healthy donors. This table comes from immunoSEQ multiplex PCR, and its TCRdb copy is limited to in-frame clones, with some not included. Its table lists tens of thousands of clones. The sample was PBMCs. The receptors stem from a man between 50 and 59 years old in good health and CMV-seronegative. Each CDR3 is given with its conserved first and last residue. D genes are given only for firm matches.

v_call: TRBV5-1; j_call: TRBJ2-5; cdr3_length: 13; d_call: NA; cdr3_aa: CASSLVGGETQYF; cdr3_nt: TGCGCCAGCAGCTTGGTAGGGGGAGAGACCCAGTACTTC
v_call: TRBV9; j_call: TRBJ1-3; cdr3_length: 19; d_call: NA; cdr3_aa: CASSVEVEGGVKTGNTIYF; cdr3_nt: TGTGCCAGCAGCGTAGAGGTCGAAGGGGGAGTTAAAACTGGAAACACCATATATTTT
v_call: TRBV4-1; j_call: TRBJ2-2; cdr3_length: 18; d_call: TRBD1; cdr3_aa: CASSAIASDRGLPGELFF; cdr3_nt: TGCGCCAGCAGCGCAATCGCCTCGGACAGGGGACTGCCCGGGGAGCTGTTTTTT
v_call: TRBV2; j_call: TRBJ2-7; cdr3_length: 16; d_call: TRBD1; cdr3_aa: CASRRTGSPRSYEQYF; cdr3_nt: TGTGCCAGCAGGCGGACAGGGAGCCCTCGGTCCTACGAGCAGTACTTC
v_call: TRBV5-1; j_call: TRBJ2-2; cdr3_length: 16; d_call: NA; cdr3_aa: CASLKEAGTNTGELFF; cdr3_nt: TGCGCCAGCTTAAAGGAAGCGGGGACAAACACCGGGGAGCTGTTTTTT
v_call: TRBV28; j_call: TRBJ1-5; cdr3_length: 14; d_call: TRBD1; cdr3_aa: CASRPGQGNQPQHF; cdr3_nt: TGTGCCAGCAGACCCGGACAGGGGAATCAGCCCCAGCATTTT
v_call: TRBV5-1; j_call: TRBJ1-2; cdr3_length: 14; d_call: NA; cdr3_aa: CASSLGGPNYGYTF; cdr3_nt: TGCGCCAGCAGCTTGGGTGGGCCTAACTATGGCTACACCTTC
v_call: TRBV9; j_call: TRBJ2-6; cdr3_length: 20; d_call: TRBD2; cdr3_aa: CASSVDVRTSGGAGANVLTF; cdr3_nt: TGTGCCAGCAGCGTAGATGTTCGGACTAGCGGGGGAGCTGGGGCCAACGTCCTGACTTTC
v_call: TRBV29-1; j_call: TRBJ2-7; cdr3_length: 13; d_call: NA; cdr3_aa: CSVEKQGADEQYF; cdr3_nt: TGCAGCGTTGAGAAACAGGGTGCGGACGAGCAGTACTTC
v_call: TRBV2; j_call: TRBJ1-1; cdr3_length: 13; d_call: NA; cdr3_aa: CASRFRGNTEAFF; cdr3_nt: TGTGCCAGCAGGTTCAGGGGGAACACTGAAGCTTTCTTT
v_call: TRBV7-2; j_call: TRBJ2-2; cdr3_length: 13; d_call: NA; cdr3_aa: CASSPEGTGELFF; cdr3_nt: TGTGCCAGCAGCCCCGAGGGCACCGGGGAGCTGTTTTTT
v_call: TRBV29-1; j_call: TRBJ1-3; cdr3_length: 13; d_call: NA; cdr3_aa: CSVATRVANTIYF; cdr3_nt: TGCAGCGTTGCGACCAGGGTTGCAAACACCATATATTTT
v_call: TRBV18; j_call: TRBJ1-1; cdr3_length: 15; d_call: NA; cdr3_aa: CASSPPGGVIAEAFF; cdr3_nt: TGTGCCAGCTCACCACCCGGGGGGGTGATCGCTGAAGCTTTCTTT
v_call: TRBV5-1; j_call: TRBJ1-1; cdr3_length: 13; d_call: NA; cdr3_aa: CASSSVVNTEAFF; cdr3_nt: TGCGCCAGCAGCTCGGTAGTGAACACTGAAGCTTTCTTT
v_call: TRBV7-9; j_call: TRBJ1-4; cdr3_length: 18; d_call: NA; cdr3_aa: CASSAPSGHPGLGEKLFF; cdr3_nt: TGTGCCAGCAGCGCCCCTAGCGGGCATCCAGGGTTGGGTGAAAAACTGTTTTTT
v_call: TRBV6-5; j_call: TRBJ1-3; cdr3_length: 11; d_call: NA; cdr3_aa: CASIRGSTIYF; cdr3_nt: TGTGCCAGCATCCGGGGAAGCACCATATATTTT
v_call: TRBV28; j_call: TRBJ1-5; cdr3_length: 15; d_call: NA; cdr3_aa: CASSLSRVGNQPQHF; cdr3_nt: TGTGCCAGCAGTTTAAGCAGGGTAGGCAATCAGCCCCAGCATTTT
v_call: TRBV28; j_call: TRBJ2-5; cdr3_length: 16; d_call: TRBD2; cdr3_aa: CASSFIQRGGRETQYF; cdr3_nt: TGTGCCAGCAGTTTTATTCAGCGGGGGGGCCGGGAGACCCAGTACTTC
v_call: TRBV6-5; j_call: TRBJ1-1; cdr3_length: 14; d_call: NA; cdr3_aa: CASSYLVRNTEAFF; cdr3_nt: TGTGCCAGCAGTTATTTGGTGCGGAACACTGAAGCTTTCTTT
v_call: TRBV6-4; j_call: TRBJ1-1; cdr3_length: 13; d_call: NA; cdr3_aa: CASSVGAYTEAFF; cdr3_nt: TGTGCCAGCAGTGTAGGAGCGTACACTGAAGCTTTCTTT
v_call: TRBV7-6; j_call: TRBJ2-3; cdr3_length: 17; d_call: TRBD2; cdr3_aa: CASSVDTGRGETDTQYF; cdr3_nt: TGTGCCAGCAGCGTAGACACGGGGCGGGGGGAGACAGATACGCAGTATTTT
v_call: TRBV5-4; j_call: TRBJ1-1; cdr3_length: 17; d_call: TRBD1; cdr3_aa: CASSGGTGYDVGTEAFF; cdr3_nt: TGTGCCAGCAGCGGCGGGACAGGGTACGATGTCGGCACTGAAGCTTTCTTT
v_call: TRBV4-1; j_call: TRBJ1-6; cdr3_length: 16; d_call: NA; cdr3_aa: CASSQGVDRWNSPLHF; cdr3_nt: TGCGCCAGCAGCCAAGGGGTCGACAGGTGGAATTCACCCCTCCACTTT
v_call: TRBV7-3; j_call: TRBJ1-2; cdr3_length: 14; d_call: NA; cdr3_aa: CASGQGSWGYGYTF; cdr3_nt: TGTGCCAGCGGCCAGGGGTCGTGGGGCTATGGCTACACCTTC
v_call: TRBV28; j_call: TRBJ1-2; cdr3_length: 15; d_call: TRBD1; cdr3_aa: CASSLSDRGAYGYTF; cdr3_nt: TGTGCCAGCAGTTTATCCGACAGGGGGGCGTATGGCTACACCTTC
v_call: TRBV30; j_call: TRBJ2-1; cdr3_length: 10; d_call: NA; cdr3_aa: CAWGGTEQFF; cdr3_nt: TGTGCCTGGGGGGGGACTGAGCAGTTCTTC
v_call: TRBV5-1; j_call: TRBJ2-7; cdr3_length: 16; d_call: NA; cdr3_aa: CASSAGPESFAFEQYF; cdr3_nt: TGCGCCAGCAGCGCGGGTCCCGAGTCGTTCGCATTCGAGCAGTACTTC
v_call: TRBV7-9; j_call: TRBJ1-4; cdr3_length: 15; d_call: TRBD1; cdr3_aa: CASSPYRGRIEKLFF; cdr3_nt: TGTGCCAGCAGCCCCTACAGGGGGCGTATTGAAAAACTGTTTTTT
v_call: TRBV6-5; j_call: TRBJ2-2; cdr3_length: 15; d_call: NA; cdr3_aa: CASNIGEAYTGELFF; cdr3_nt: TGTGCCAGCAATATAGGGGAGGCGTACACCGGGGAGCTGTTTTTT
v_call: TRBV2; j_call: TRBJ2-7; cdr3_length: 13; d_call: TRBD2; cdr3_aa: CASSPERDYEQYF; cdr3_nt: TGTGCCAGCAGTCCTGAGCGGGACTACGAGCAGTACTTC
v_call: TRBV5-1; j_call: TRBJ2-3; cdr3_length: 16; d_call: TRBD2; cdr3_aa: CASSLALAGLTDTQYF; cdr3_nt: TGCGCCAGCAGCTTGGCGCTAGCGGGCCTCACAGATACGCAGTATTTT
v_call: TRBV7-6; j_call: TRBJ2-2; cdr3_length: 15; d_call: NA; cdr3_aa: CASSLAGGLTGELFF; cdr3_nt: TGTGCCAGCAGCTTAGCCGGAGGGCTCACCGGGGAGCTGTTTTTT
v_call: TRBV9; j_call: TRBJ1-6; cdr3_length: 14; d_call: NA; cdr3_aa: CASSVNSNSSPLHF; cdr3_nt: TGTGCCAGCAGCGTTAACAGTAATTCTTCACCCCTCCACTTT
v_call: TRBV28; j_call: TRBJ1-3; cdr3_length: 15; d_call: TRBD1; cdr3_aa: CASTEGQGLGNTIYF; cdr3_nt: TGTGCCAGCACCGAGGGACAGGGGCTAGGAAACACCATATATTTT
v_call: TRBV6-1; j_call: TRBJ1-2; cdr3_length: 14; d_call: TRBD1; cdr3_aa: CASRLQGANYGYTF; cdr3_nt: TGTGCCAGCAGATTACAGGGGGCTAACTATGGCTACACCTTC
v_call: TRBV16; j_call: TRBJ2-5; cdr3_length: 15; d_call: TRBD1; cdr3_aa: CASSPQGGGEETQYF; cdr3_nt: TGTGCCAGCAGCCCTCAAGGGGGCGGAGAAGAGACCCAGTACTTC
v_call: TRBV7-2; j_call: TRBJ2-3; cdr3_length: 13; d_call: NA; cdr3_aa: CASSLGLPDTQYF; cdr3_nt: TGTGCCAGCAGCTTGGGACTTCCGGATACGCAGTATTTT
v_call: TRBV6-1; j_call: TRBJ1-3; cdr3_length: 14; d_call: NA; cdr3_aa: CATLKGGSGNTIYF; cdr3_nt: TGTGCCACCCTAAAAGGGGGTTCTGGAAACACCATATATTTT
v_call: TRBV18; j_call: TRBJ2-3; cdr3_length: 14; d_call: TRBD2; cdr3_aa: CASSPPAGADTQYF; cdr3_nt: TGTGCCAGCTCACCACCCGCGGGGGCAGATACGCAGTATTTT
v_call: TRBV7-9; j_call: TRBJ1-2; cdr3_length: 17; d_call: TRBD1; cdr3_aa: CASSHGGTGQGRRGYTF; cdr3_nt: TGTGCCAGCAGCCACGGGGGGACAGGACAAGGCCGCCGAGGCTACACCTTC
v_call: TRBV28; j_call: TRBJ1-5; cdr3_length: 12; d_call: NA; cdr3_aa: CASSSVDQPQHF; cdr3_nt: TGTGCCAGCAGTTCCGTCGATCAGCCCCAGCATTTT
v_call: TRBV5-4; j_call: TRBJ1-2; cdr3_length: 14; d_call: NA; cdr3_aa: CASSLESGVYGYTF; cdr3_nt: TGTGCCAGCAGCTTGGAGTCAGGGGTTTATGGCTACACCTTC
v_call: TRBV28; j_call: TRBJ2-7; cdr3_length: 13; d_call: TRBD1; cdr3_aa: CASSLDRGYEQYF; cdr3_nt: TGTGCCAGCAGTTTAGACAGGGGCTACGAGCAGTACTTC
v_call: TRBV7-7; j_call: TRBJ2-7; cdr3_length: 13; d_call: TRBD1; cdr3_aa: CASTVGTGYEQYF; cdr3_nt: TGTGCTAGCACTGTTGGGACAGGATACGAGCAGTACTTC
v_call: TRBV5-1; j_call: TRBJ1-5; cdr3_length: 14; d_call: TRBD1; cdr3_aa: CASSFTGGNQPQHF; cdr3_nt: TGCGCCAGCAGCTTTACAGGGGGCAATCAGCCCCAGCATTTT
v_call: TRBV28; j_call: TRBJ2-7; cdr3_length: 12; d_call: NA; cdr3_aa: CASSAVVYEQYF; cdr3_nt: TGTGCCAGCAGCGCAGTGGTTTACGAGCAGTACTTC
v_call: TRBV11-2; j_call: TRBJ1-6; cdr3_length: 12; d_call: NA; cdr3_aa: CASSLGDSPLHF; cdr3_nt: TGTGCCAGCAGCTTGGGAGATTCACCCCTCCACTTT
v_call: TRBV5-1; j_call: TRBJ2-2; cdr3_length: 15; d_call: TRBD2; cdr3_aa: CASSLAGGDTGELFF; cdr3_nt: TGCGCCAGCAGCTTGGCCGGGGGGGACACCGGGGAGCTGTTTTTT
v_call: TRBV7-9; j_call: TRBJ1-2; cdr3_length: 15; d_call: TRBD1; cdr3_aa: CASSLAGTANYGYTF; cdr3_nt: TGTGCCAGCAGCTTAGCTGGGACAGCCAACTATGGCTACACCTTC
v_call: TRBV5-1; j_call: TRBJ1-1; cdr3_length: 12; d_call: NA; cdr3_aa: CASSTDYSEAFF; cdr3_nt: TGCGCCAGCAGTACAGACTATTCCGAAGCTTTCTTT
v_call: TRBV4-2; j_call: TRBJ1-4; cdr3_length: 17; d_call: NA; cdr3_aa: CASSQVPGLGTNEKLFF; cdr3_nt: TGTGCCAGCAGCCAAGTCCCAGGGCTTGGAACTAATGAAAAACTGTTTTTT
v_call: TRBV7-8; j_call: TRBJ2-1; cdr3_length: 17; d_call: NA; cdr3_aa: CASSPPRGAPRHNEQFF; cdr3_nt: TGTGCCAGCAGCCCCCCCAGGGGGGCCCCCCGTCACAATGAGCAGTTCTTC
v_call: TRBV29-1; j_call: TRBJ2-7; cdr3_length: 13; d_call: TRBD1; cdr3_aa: CSVGTGEKYEQYF; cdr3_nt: TGCAGCGTGGGGACAGGGGAGAAATACGAGCAGTACTTC